This record looks at one T cell receptor beta chain sequence and its context. V was clipped by 3 bases and J by 11 bases, with 22 bases between them. CDR3 length: 15 amino acids. Germline V lookup: CDR1 SNHLY, CDR2 FYNNEI. Each CDR3 protein is one row after TCRdb ran MiXCR on the 5' RACE reads. The data contain roughly 500,000 distinct CDR3 sequences, around 20% of them singletons. The data were taken from a study of identical twins. The same specimen was also included in a second study, on T cells expressing NK-cell markers. Per that paper: What remained unclear was the HCMV specificity of expanded NKG2C+ T cell clones.

The sequenced material came from CD4+ T cells sorted from blood. The J gene is TRBJ1-1, the V gene TRBV2; D is ambiguous. The TCR comes from a woman aged 18 to 35 in good health. The CDR3 reads CASSDWVRRESGAFF. CDR3 DNA: TGTGCCAGCAGTGATTGGGTCAGGAGGGAGTCGGGGGCTTTCTTT.